This T cell receptor (beta chain) was recovered during a study of T cell responses to AZD1222 COVID-19 vaccine. Study findings and constraints: A mostly white British donor set with more females was recruited, and clonal diversity was possibly underestimated.

Using immunoSEQ multiplex PCR, the repertoire was profiled, and TCRdb retains in-frame clones only, with some absent. The profile shows around 130,000 clones, 94% of them singletons. Comment on this clone: What it binds is not known.

The sample in question was peripheral blood, obtained on day 0 of AZD1222 vaccination. The TCR sequence derives from an adult in good health.

CDR3 sequence: CASTEDRTGQETQYF. The CDR3 DNA is TGTGCCAGCACCGAGGACAGAACGGGCCAAGAGACCCAGTACTTC. The rearrangement uses TRBV11-2 and TRBJ2-5; tentatively, D is TRBD1 (6 bases). The CDR3 runs to 15 residues. CDR1 is SGHAT, CDR2 FQNNGV, per germline. V lost 7 bases and J 1 base, leaving 16 bases between the germline ends.